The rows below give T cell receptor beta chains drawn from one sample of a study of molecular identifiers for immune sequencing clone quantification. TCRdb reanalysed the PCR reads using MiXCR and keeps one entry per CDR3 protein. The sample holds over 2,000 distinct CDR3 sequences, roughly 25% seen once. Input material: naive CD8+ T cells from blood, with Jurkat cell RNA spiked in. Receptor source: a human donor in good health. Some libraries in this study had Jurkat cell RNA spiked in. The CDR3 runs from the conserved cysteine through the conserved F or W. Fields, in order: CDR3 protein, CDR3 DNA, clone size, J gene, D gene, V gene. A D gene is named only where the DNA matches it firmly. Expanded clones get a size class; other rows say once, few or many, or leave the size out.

cdr3_aa: CASSPDSRNQPQHF
cdr3_nt: TGTGCCAGCAGTCCAGACAGCCGCAATCAGCCCCAGCATTTT
clone_size: medium-sized
j_call: TRBJ1-5
d_call: NA
v_call: TRBV6-2/TRBV6-3

cdr3_aa: CSVFLGRSANYGYTF
cdr3_nt: TGCAGCGTTTTTCTCGGGCGGAGCGCTAACTATGGCTACACCTTC
clone_size: medium-sized
j_call: TRBJ1-2
d_call: NA
v_call: TRBV29-1

cdr3_aa: CSAKLAKAHEQYF
cdr3_nt: TGCAGTGCCAAACTAGCGAAAGCCCACGAGCAGTACTTC
clone_size: few
j_call: TRBJ2-7
d_call: TRBD2
v_call: TRBV20-1

cdr3_aa: CASSLYARGRKNIQYF
cdr3_nt: TGTGCCAGCAGTTTATATGCCAGGGGTAGGAAAAACATTCAGTACTTC
clone_size: NA
j_call: TRBJ2-4
d_call: NA
v_call: TRBV28

cdr3_aa: CASSMTGTGFEQYF
cdr3_nt: TGTGCCAGCAGCATGACCGGGACAGGGTTCGAGCAGTACTTC
clone_size: medium-sized
j_call: TRBJ2-7
d_call: TRBD1
v_call: TRBV7-8

cdr3_aa: CASSPYQLAGGGGVEQFF
cdr3_nt: TGTGCCAGCAGCCCCTATCAGCTAGCGGGAGGTGGAGGTGTTGAGCAGTTCTTC
clone_size: medium-sized
j_call: TRBJ2-1
d_call: TRBD2
v_call: TRBV14

cdr3_aa: CASRSDSYNEQFF
cdr3_nt: TGCGCCAGCAGGTCGGATTCCTACAATGAGCAGTTCTTC
clone_size: NA
j_call: TRBJ2-1
d_call: NA
v_call: TRBV5-1

cdr3_aa: CASSPRSIEQFF
cdr3_nt: TGTGCCAGCAGTCCCCGGAGCATTGAGCAGTTCTTC
clone_size: NA
j_call: TRBJ2-1
d_call: NA
v_call: TRBV28

cdr3_aa: CASSQDDLWGQPQHF
cdr3_nt: TGCGCCAGCAGCCAAGATGACCTTTGGGGTCAGCCCCAGCATTTT
clone_size: NA
j_call: TRBJ1-5
d_call: NA
v_call: TRBV4-3

cdr3_aa: CASSFGGLSSYEQYF
cdr3_nt: TGTGCCAGCAGCTTTGGGGGACTGAGCTCCTACGAGCAGTACTTC
clone_size: few
j_call: TRBJ2-7
d_call: NA
v_call: TRBV5-6

cdr3_aa: CASSGGTGYTGELFF
cdr3_nt: TGTGCCAGCAGCGGAGGTACAGGGTACACCGGGGAGCTGTTTTTT
clone_size: medium-sized
j_call: TRBJ2-2
d_call: NA
v_call: TRBV7-9

cdr3_aa: CSASKEREPFYEQYF
cdr3_nt: TGCAGTGCTAGTAAAGAGCGGGAGCCATTCTACGAGCAGTACTTC
clone_size: few
j_call: TRBJ2-7
d_call: TRBD2
v_call: TRBV20-1

cdr3_aa: CASSYSQREVTDTQYF
cdr3_nt: TGTGCCAGCAGTTACTCTCAGCGGGAGGTCACAGATACGCAGTATTTT
clone_size: large
j_call: TRBJ2-3
d_call: TRBD2
v_call: TRBV6-5

cdr3_aa: CASSLEGGTETQYF
cdr3_nt: TGTGCCAGCAGCTTGGAAGGGGGAACAGAGACCCAGTACTTC
clone_size: NA
j_call: TRBJ2-5
d_call: NA
v_call: TRBV5-6

cdr3_aa: CASSLGTYNEQFF
cdr3_nt: TGTGCCAGCAGTTTAGGGACTTACAATGAGCAGTTCTTC
clone_size: medium-sized
j_call: TRBJ2-1
d_call: NA
v_call: TRBV28

cdr3_aa: CASSLRRPREHPGETQYF
cdr3_nt: TGTGCCAGTAGTCTTAGACGGCCCAGGGAGCACCCGGGGGAGACCCAGTACTTC
clone_size: NA
j_call: TRBJ2-5
d_call: NA
v_call: TRBV19

cdr3_aa: CASRRLGPPEQYF
cdr3_nt: TGTGCCAGCAGACGGCTTGGCCCCCCCGAGCAGTACTTC
clone_size: medium-sized
j_call: TRBJ2-7
d_call: NA
v_call: TRBV7-9

cdr3_aa: CASSQRGRLAAIPASTDTQYF
cdr3_nt: TGCGCCAGCAGCCAAAGAGGGAGGCTAGCGGCGATACCAGCTAGCACAGATACGCAGTATTTT
clone_size: NA
j_call: TRBJ2-3
d_call: TRBD2
v_call: TRBV4-3

cdr3_aa: CSARDTGTGFYEQYF
cdr3_nt: TGCAGTGCTAGAGATACGGGGACAGGGTTCTACGAGCAGTACTTC
clone_size: large
j_call: TRBJ2-7
d_call: TRBD1
v_call: TRBV20-1

cdr3_aa: CASNGGADTQYF
cdr3_nt: TGTGCCAGCAACGGAGGAGCAGATACGCAGTATTTT
clone_size: NA
j_call: TRBJ2-3
d_call: NA
v_call: TRBV7-9

cdr3_aa: CASSPTPLYQETQYF
cdr3_nt: TGTGCCAGCTCACCAACCCCCTTGTACCAAGAGACCCAGTACTTC
clone_size: NA
j_call: TRBJ2-5
d_call: NA
v_call: TRBV18

cdr3_aa: CASSEPGAGELFF
cdr3_nt: TGTGCCAGCAGTGAACCCGGGGCCGGGGAGCTGTTTTTT
clone_size: large
j_call: TRBJ2-2
d_call: NA
v_call: TRBV25-1

cdr3_aa: CASSPRFTDTQYF
cdr3_nt: TGTGCCAGCAGCCCACGGTTCACAGATACGCAGTATTTT
clone_size: medium-sized
j_call: TRBJ2-3
d_call: NA
v_call: TRBV9

cdr3_aa: CASRTITSGINNEQFF
cdr3_nt: TGTGCCAGCAGGACCATTACTAGCGGGATAAACAATGAGCAGTTCTTC
clone_size: medium-sized
j_call: TRBJ2-1
d_call: TRBD2
v_call: TRBV28

cdr3_aa: CASVLQGEETQYF
cdr3_nt: TGTGCCAGCGTCCTTCAGGGGGAAGAGACCCAGTACTTC
clone_size: medium-sized
j_call: TRBJ2-5
d_call: TRBD1
v_call: TRBV12-3/TRBV12-4

cdr3_aa: CASGIDRHGYTF
cdr3_nt: TGTGCCAGCGGGATCGACAGGCATGGCTACACCTTC
clone_size: large
j_call: TRBJ1-2
d_call: NA
v_call: TRBV6-2/TRBV6-3

cdr3_aa: CSVDLDSTDTQYF
cdr3_nt: TGCAGCGTTGACTTGGACAGCACAGATACGCAGTATTTT
clone_size: NA
j_call: TRBJ2-3
d_call: NA
v_call: TRBV29-1

cdr3_aa: CASSGRLRPYEQYF
cdr3_nt: TGTGCCAGCAGCGGGCGGTTACGCCCCTACGAGCAGTACTTC
clone_size: medium-sized
j_call: TRBJ2-7
d_call: NA
v_call: TRBV9

cdr3_aa: CASSQAWGWDTQYF
cdr3_nt: TGCGCCAGCAGCCAAGCCTGGGGATGGGATACGCAGTATTTT
clone_size: NA
j_call: TRBJ2-3
d_call: NA
v_call: TRBV4-3

cdr3_aa: CASSYRGRTDTQYF
cdr3_nt: TGTGCCAGCAGCTACCGCGGGCGCACAGATACGCAGTATTTT
clone_size: medium-sized
j_call: TRBJ2-3
d_call: NA
v_call: TRBV7-3

cdr3_aa: CASSLGGRTDTQYF
cdr3_nt: TGTGCCAGCAGTTTGGGGGGCCGCACAGATACGCAGTATTTT
clone_size: NA
j_call: TRBJ2-3
d_call: NA
v_call: TRBV27